The next 3 T cell receptor beta chains were all read from a single sample in a study of blood T cell repertoires in COVID-19. The repertoire was sequenced with immunoSEQ multiplex PCR; TCRdb's copy has only in-frame clones and lacks some. The data show 150,000 to 200,000 clones, around 84% seen once. Sequenced material: PBMCs or T cells enriched from blood (not recorded which). Every receptor here comes from a man aged 35-49 years who had recovered from COVID-19.

The rearrangement joins TRBV7-8 to TRBJ1-5; a weak D match, TRBD1 (6 bases). The length of the CDR3 is 14 residues. Germline CDR1 SGHVS, CDR2 FQNEAQ. V was cut by 5 bases and J by 2 bases, with 10 bases left in between. CDR3 bases: TGTGCCAGCAGCCCAGGGGTGGGCAATCAGCCCCAGCATTTT. It specifies CASSPGVGNQPQHF.

In its sample, this clone was seen many times. The chain carries TRBV14 and TRBJ2-1; D is unclear. CDR3 length: 15 amino acids. V shed 4 bases and J shed 2 bases, with 12 bases lying between them. Germline V gives CDR1 SGHDN, CDR2 FVKESK. The CDR3 DNA reads TGTGCCAGCAGCCTTTCTGCGATGGCCTACAATGAGCAGTTCTTC. As protein: CASSLSAMAYNEQFF. Full variable domain (outside the CDR3, taken from reference TRBV14 and TRBJ2-1): EAGVTQFPSHSVIEKGQTVTLRCDPISGHDNLYWYRRVMGKEIKFLLHFVKESKQDESGMPNNRFLAERTGGTYSTLKVQPAELEDSGVYFCASSLSAMAYNEQFFGPGTRLTVL.

The chain is built from TRBV3-1 (or the pseudogene TRBV3-2) and TRBJ1-1, with 12 bases identical to TRBD1. This CDR3 region has 14 residues. Germline loops: CDR1 LGHDT, CDR2 YNNKEL (reference sequence). J lost 10 bases, V lost 6 bases, and 9 bases had no gene match. In nucleotides, the CDR3 is TGTGCCAGCAGTTGGGGGGGACAGGGGGCGAGAGCTTTCTTT. Its protein product is CASSWGGQGARAFF.